This T cell receptor (beta chain) comes out of a study of identical twins. General observations from the study: Insertions were fewer in abundant cord blood beta clonotypes, whereas memory repertoires showed none of this pattern. Those out-of-frame alpha sequences shared by twins showed an excess of low generation probability.

The CDR3 consists of 13 residues. Deletions cut 0 bases from V and 6 bases from J, with 8 bases between. Germline loops: CDR1 MNHEY, CDR2 SVGAGI. Healthy Caucasians provided all donations. MiXCR, run by TCRdb on the 5' RACE reads, gives a single entry per CDR3 protein. Here the sample spans about 240,000 distinct CDR3 sequences, approximately 6.8% being singletons. This clonotype was seen repeatedly, ten times or more. Its antigen is not known. The same data also contributed to another study, on yellow fever vaccine responses in identical twins. According to that study: The authors reported partly convergent, partly personalized vaccine responses in identical twins.

V is TRBV6-5 and J is TRBJ1-2; D not certain. Sequenced input: CD8+ T cells sorted from blood. This receptor was taken from a woman between 18 and 30 years old in good health. CDR3 coding DNA: TGTGCCAGCAGTTACTCGGATGCCGATGGCTACACCTTC. Amino acid sequence: CASSYSDADGYTF.